A single sample gave rise to the 8 T cell receptor beta chains below, sequenced in a study of cytomegalovirus exposure and HLA in healthy donors. Primers: 60 Vbeta forward and 13 Jbeta reverse. The assay was immunoSEQ multiplex PCR, and TCRdb's table has in-frame clones only and misses some. The data show around 140,000 clones, around 73% seen once. The material sequenced was PBMCs. Source of these receptors: a female donor in good health and CMV-seronegative.

The genes are TRBV5-8 and TRBJ2-7, with a tentative D call TRBD2 (5 bases). The CDR3 contains 13 residues. The V end lost 2 bases, the J end lost 0 bases, and 6 bases lay between the germline ends. Germline V gene data show CDR1 as SGHTS and CDR2 as YDEGEE. CDR3 amino acids: CASSFRDSYEQYF. The DNA of the CDR3 is TGTGCCAGCAGCTTCCGGGACTCCTACGAGCAGTACTTC.

This clone was picked up one time. The V call is TRBV28, the J call TRBJ2-7; D remains ambiguous. CDR1 is MDHEN, CDR2 SYDVKM, per germline. V was pared by 5 bases and J by 6 bases, with 17 bases between. There are 14 residues in the CDR3. The DNA for the CDR3 is TGTGCCAGCAGTCAGACATTGGGCCAATTCGAGCAGTACTTC. Its translation is CASSQTLGQFEQYF.

This clone was picked up one time. The gene calls are TRBV6-5 and TRBJ1-2; 7 bases agree with TRBD1. Germline values: CDR1 MNHEY, CDR2 SVGAGI. J gave up 8 bases and V 3 bases, and 6 bases lay outside the gene matches. The CDR3 has 13 amino acids. The chain's CDR3 is CASSYEGARGYTF. The DNA for the CDR3 is TGTGCCAGCAGTTATGAGGGGGCGCGCGGCTACACCTTC.

V is TRBV4-1 and J is TRBJ2-2; tentative D call: TRBD1 (5 bases). CDR1 and CDR2 (germline): MGHRA, YSYEKL. The CDR3 runs to 15 residues. V was trimmed by 1 base and J by 4 bases, leaving 10 bases between them. Written as DNA, the CDR3 is TGCGCCAGCAGCCAAGCGGAAAGGGGCACCGGGGAGCTGTTTTTT. This translates into CASSQAERGTGELFF.

V gene TRBV2 combines with J gene TRBJ2-3; D unclear. V was cut by 8 bases and J by 5 bases, with 5 bases left in between. CDR3 length equals 10 residues. The germline CDR1 and CDR2 sequences are SNHLY and FYNNEI. The CDR3 reads CASYGDTQYF. The CDR3, as DNA: TGTGCCAGCTACGGAGATACGCAGTATTTT.

The genes are TRBV2 and TRBJ2-3, with TRBD2 matching over 9 bases. Trimming took 6 bases from V and 8 from J; bases not matched to a gene: 12. This CDR3 has 15 amino acids. Per the germline V gene, CDR1 is SNHLY and CDR2 is FYNNEI. This CDR3 is CASRETSGRYGTQYF. CDR3 in DNA: TGTGCCAGCAGGGAGACTAGCGGCCGATACGGTACGCAGTATTTT.

The V and J genes are TRBV5-5 and TRBJ1-2; D might be TRBD1 (6 bases). Germline V gene sequence: CDR1 SGHKS, CDR2 YYEKEE (reference sequence). Between the trimmed V and J ends, which lost 0 bases and 0 bases, there was a span of 15 bases. This CDR3 is 17 amino acids long. CDR3 sequence reads: CASSLARAGASNYGYTF. The CDR3 DNA follows: TGTGCCAGCAGCTTGGCGCGTGCAGGGGCCTCTAACTATGGCTACACCTTC.

The chain is built from TRBV7-2 and TRBJ2-3; D gene unclear. Germline CDR1 reads SGHTA; CDR2 reads FQGNSA. CDR3 length: 12 residues. Trimming removed 5 bases from V and 5 bases from J, with 8 bases in between. The CDR3 sequence: CASSPTLDTQYF. The CDR3 DNA reads as TGTGCCAGCAGCCCGACTTTAGATACGCAGTATTTT.